The 23 T cell receptor beta chains given below trace back to one sample, sequenced in a study of blood T cell repertoires in COVID-19. Profiling relied on immunoSEQ multiplex PCR, and the TCRdb table lists in-frame clones only, not all of them. Of over 100,000 clones listed, around 83% are singletons. Input material: peripheral blood. These receptors came from a middle-aged man with acute or convalescent COVID-19.

As concerns this clone: Mismatch with germline at one junction end may stem from a read error. Here the CDR3 reads CARSRQGMGGELFF. In nucleotides, the CDR3 is TGCGCCCGCAGCCGACAGGGTATGGGCGGGGAGCTGTTTTTT. The rearrangement uses TRBV4-1 and TRBJ2-2; TRBD1 aligns across 7 bases. The length of the CDR3 is 14 residues. Germline V gene lookup returns CDR1 MGHRA and CDR2 YSYEKL.

The V and J genes are TRBV30 and TRBJ1-3; D not resolved. Trimming took off 2 bases at V and 9 bases at J, with 14 bases between the two ends. The germline gives CDR1 GTSNPN, CDR2 SVGIG (reference sequence). The CDR3 is 13 amino acids. The CDR3 DNA sequence: TGTGCCTGGAGTCGCCTCGGGAAGGCCACCATATATTTT. Translating it yields CAWSRLGKATIYF.

The chain combines TRBV19 with TRBJ2-2, with TRBD2 as a possible D gene (5 bases). Between the trimmed V and J ends, which lost 6 bases and 6 bases, there was a span of 11 bases. The CDR3 length is 13 residues. Germline loops: CDR1 LNHDA, CDR2 SQIVND (reference sequence). The DNA for the CDR3 is TGTGCCAGTAGCGTAGAGAGGGCCGGGGAGCTGTTTTTT. Translation gives CASSVERAGELFF.

The rearrangement links TRBV4-1 to TRBJ2-3; unclear D gene. The CDR3 is 15 residues long. Trimming left V 0 bases short and J 4 bases short, with 11 bases between. The germline CDR1 and CDR2 sequences are MGHRA and YSYEKL. The CDR3 bases are TGCGCCAGCAGCCAAGATAATAGAGTGGCAGATACGCAGTATTTT. Translating gives CASSQDNRVADTQYF.

In this sample, this clone turned up a few times. The V and J genes are TRBV6-5 and TRBJ1-1; tentative D call: TRBD1 (6 bases). Germline V lookup: CDR1 MNHEY, CDR2 SVGAGI. The CDR3 is made up of 14 amino acids. V was shortened by 6 bases and J by 1 base, with 12 bases between the two germline ends. The CDR3 coding sequence is TGTGCCAGCAGCCTAAACAGGGAGAACACTGAAGCTTTCTTT. Translation gives CASSLNRENTEAFF.

The CDR3 nucleotides read TGTGCCAGAAGCCCCCAGGGCTGGAGTCGGTTTCAGCGGGGGCTCCAAGAGACCCAGTACTTC. Translation gives CARSPQGWSRFQRGLQETQYF. The chain has TRBV5-3 and TRBJ2-5; 8 bases map to TRBD2. TRBV5-3 is placed among ORFs of uncertain function. This CDR3 region has 21 residues. Losses at the gene ends were 4 bases for V and 1 base for J; bases not matched to a gene: 24.

The V call is TRBV5-6, the J call TRBJ1-2; D is uncertain. The CDR3 has 14 residues. Trimming took off 0 bases at V and 4 bases at J, with 10 bases between the two ends. Germline loops: CDR1 SGHDT, CDR2 YYEEEE. Here the CDR3 DNA reads TGTGCCAGCAGCTTGGCCTCTATGGTCTATGGCTACACCTTC. Amino acids: CASSLASMVYGYTF.

The J gene is TRBJ2-7, the V gene TRBV2, with D tentatively TRBD1 (6 bases). The CDR3 is 17 amino acids. Germline loops: CDR1 SNHLY, CDR2 FYNNEI. Trimming shortened V by 3 bases and J by 1 base, and 19 bases separated the two germline ends. CDR3 protein: CASSETGKGRTSYEQYF. CDR3 in DNA: TGTGCCAGCAGTGAGACAGGCAAGGGACGAACGTCCTACGAGCAGTACTTC.

The chain couples TRBV2 to TRBJ1-1; 8 bases match TRBD1. CDR3 length: 13 amino acids. V dropped 6 bases and J dropped 4; count of bases not matched to a gene: 4. CDR1 and CDR2 (germline): SNHLY, FYNNEI. CDR3: CASRTTGVTEAFF. DNA for the CDR3: TGTGCCAGCAGGACGACAGGGGTCACTGAAGCTTTCTTT.

The sample holds a few counts of this clone. The rearrangement uses TRBV5-1 and TRBJ1-4, with D possibly being TRBD1 (5 bases). Trimming removed 0 bases from V and 2 bases from J, with 8 bases in between. The CDR3 has 15 residues. CDR1 is SGHRS, CDR2 YFSETQ, per germline. The CDR3: CASSLGGSTNEKLFF. The DNA for the CDR3 is TGCGCCAGCAGCTTGGGGGGCAGCACTAATGAAAAACTGTTTTTT. The variable domain in full, completed from reference TRBV5-1 and TRBJ1-4, reads KAGVTQTPRYLIKTRGQQVTLSCSPISGHRSVSWYQQTPGQGLQFLFEYFSETQRNKGNFPGRFSGRQFSNSRSEMNVSTLELGDSALYLCASSLGGSTNEKLFFGSGTQLSVL.

The V gene is TRBV7-3, the J gene TRBJ1-1; D remains ambiguous. The germline CDR1 and CDR2 sequences are SGHTA and FQGTGA. V shed 2 bases and J shed 1 base, with 5 bases lying between them. The CDR3 covers 13 residues. CDR3 coding DNA: TGTGCCAGCAGCTTATACGGGAACACTGAAGCTTTCTTT. It translates to CASSLYGNTEAFF.

J is TRBJ2-4 and V is TRBV5-4; 11 bases match TRBD2. There are 17 residues in the CDR3. The germline gives CDR1 SGHNT, CDR2 YYREEE (reference sequence). V shed 5 bases, J shed 3 bases, and the junction held 10 bases outside the gene matches. CDR3: CASSYGGTSGGKNIQYF. As DNA, the CDR3 is TGTGCCAGCAGTTACGGCGGGACTAGCGGTGGCAAAAACATTCAGTACTTC.

The CDR3 DNA sequence: TGTGCCAGCAGTGGGGGGACAGGCGTCACAGATACGCAGTATTTT. Amino acid sequence: CASSGGTGVTDTQYF. J is TRBJ2-3 and V is TRBV2, with 8 nucleotides matching TRBD1. Germline lookup yields CDR1 SNHLY and CDR2 FYNNEI. J lost 2 bases, V lost 4 bases, and 5 bases had no gene match. This CDR3 is 15 amino acids long.

The rearrangement joins TRBV10-3 to TRBJ1-1; D uncertain. Trimming took off 10 bases at V and 6 bases at J, with 12 bases between the two ends. The length of the CDR3 is 11 residues. Per germline, CDR1 ENHRY and CDR2 SYGVKD. CDR3 sequence reads: CATSSVAEAFF. CDR3 nucleotide sequence: TGTGCCACCTCCAGTGTGGCTGAAGCTTTCTTT.

The chain uses TRBV19 and TRBJ2-5; a possible D gene is TRBD1 (6 bases). Germline V gene data show CDR1 as LNHDA and CDR2 as SQIVND (reference sequence). The CDR3 length is 17 residues. The V and J ends lost 0 bases and 2 bases respectively, with 16 bases between them. DNA of the CDR3: TGTGCCAGTAGTATAGATCCCAGGGGCCTGGGACAAGAGACCCAGTACTTC. Translating it yields CASSIDPRGLGQETQYF. Combining the CDR3 with reference TRBV19 and TRBJ2-5 gives the whole variable domain DGGITQSPKYLFRKEGQNVTLSCEQNLNHDAMYWYRQDPGQGLRLIYYSQIVNDFQKGDIAEGYSVSREKKESFPLTVTSAQKNPTAFYLCASSIDPRGLGQETQYFGPGTRLLVL.

The chain carries TRBV19 and TRBJ1-1; D is ambiguous. This CDR3 contains 11 residues. Germline lookup yields CDR1 LNHDA and CDR2 SQIVND (reference sequence). V was pared by 5 bases and J by 10 bases, with 11 bases between. The CDR3 sequence: CASSAGPGAFF. The CDR3 DNA reads as TGTGCCAGTAGTGCGGGTCCGGGAGCTTTCTTT.

The CDR3 loop reads CASRSPGQGTEAFF. CDR3 nucleotide sequence: TGTGCCAGCAGGTCCCCGGGACAGGGGACTGAAGCTTTCTTT. The V call is TRBV28, the J call TRBJ1-1, with 10 bases lining up with TRBD1. The length of the CDR3 is 14 residues. Germline V CDR1 and CDR2: MDHEN, SYDVKM. V lost 6 bases to trimming and J lost 5 bases; unmatched junction nucleotides: 6.

This chain links TRBV28 with TRBJ1-5, with TRBD1 as a possible D gene (5 bases). CDR1 and CDR2 from the germline V gene are MDHEN and SYDVKM. CDR3 length equals 16 residues. Between the trimmed V and J ends, which lost 6 bases and 2 bases, there was a span of 17 bases. The CDR3 protein is CASRGAGEGGNQPQHF. The CDR3 nucleotides read TGTGCCAGCAGAGGTGCGGGGGAGGGAGGCAATCAGCCCCAGCATTTT.

The rearrangement joins TRBV5-6 to TRBJ1-1, with D hard to call. Germline-derived CDR1 and CDR2 are SGHDT and YYEEEE. The CDR3 extends over 14 amino acids. V was clipped by 5 bases and J by 1 base, with 12 bases between them. CDR3 DNA: TGTGCCAGCAGACCTCTGCGAGGGAACACTGAAGCTTTCTTT. Its translation is CASRPLRGNTEAFF.

This chain connects TRBV6-5 to TRBJ2-1; D is perhaps TRBD1 (6 bases). Looked up from germline, CDR1 is MNHEY and CDR2 is SVGAGI. V was shortened by 8 bases and J by 1 base, with 9 bases between the two germline ends. The CDR3 sequence is 13 residues long. CDR3 in amino acids: CASARGSYNEQFF. The CDR3, as DNA: TGTGCCAGCGCCAGGGGTTCCTACAATGAGCAGTTCTTC.

The gene calls are TRBV9 and TRBJ1-2, with a possible D match to TRBD1 (5 bases). Germline V gene lookup returns CDR1 SGDLS and CDR2 YYNGEE. This CDR3 has 14 residues. The V end was cut by 0 bases, the J end by 4 bases, with 10 bases between. CDR3 DNA sequence: TGTGCCAGCAGCGTAGGTCAGGGAATCTATGGCTACACCTTC. Protein product: CASSVGQGIYGYTF.

V usage is TRBV5-5 and J usage is TRBJ2-5, with TRBD2 as a possible D gene (6 bases). Germline values: CDR1 SGHKS, CDR2 YYEKEE (reference sequence). CDR3 length: 14 amino acids. Trimming took off 3 bases at V and 1 base at J, with 10 bases between the two ends. CDR3 nucleotides: TGTGCCAGCAGCTGGGGCGGGGTCCAAGAGACCCAGTACTTC. This gives the protein CASSWGGVQETQYF.

As regards this clone: One end of the junction does not line up with germline, which may come from a read error. The chain joins TRBV30 to TRBJ1-2; TRBD1 is a possible D gene (5 bases). CDR3 length equals 10 residues. In germline, CDR1 is GTSNPN, CDR2 SVGIG (reference sequence). The CDR3 bases are TGTGCCTGGAGTGTAAGGGGCCATGGCTTC. The encoded protein is CAWSVRGHGF.